A single count supports the clone carrying this TCR beta chain. The CDR3 length is 15 residues. Trimming stripped 6 bases from V and 3 bases from J, with 17 bases between. Germline lookup yields CDR1 LNHDA and CDR2 SQIVND (reference sequence). Every one of the donors was a Caucasian adult that lived in Nashville, Tennessee. These data come from a study of shared clonotypes between healthy human individuals. This was a deep-level run. Unsorted PBMC DNA underwent sequencing on ten immunoSEQ deep assay plates. Authors' analysis steps: Because ImmunoSEQ provided only junction sequences with no quality scores, the filtering differed. Sequenced by immunoSEQ multiplex PCR; TCRdb stores in-frame clones only, minus some. The DNA gave D and trimming, while V, J and clone size come from that table. The table has about 560,000 clones, around 78% seen once; the top ten hold about 12%.

The material sequenced was PBMCs. This sequence originates from a woman between 40 and 50 years old in good health. Some clones in this sample may be carry-over from other donors' samples. The V call is TRBV19, the J call TRBJ1-1, with D unresolved. The CDR3 DNA sequence: TGTGCCAGTAGCACAGTCGGCCTCGGGGACACTGAAGCTTTCTTT. Amino acid sequence: CASSTVGLGDTEAFF. The variable domain in full, with the rest retrieved from reference TRBV19 and TRBJ1-1, is DGGITQSPKYLFRKEGQNVTLSCEQNLNHDAMYWYRQDPGQGLRLIYYSQIVNDFQKGDIAEGYSVSREKKESFPLTVTSAQKNPTAFYLCASSTVGLGDTEAFFGQGTRLTVV.